The 23 T cell receptor beta chains below come from one sample, sequenced in a study of early T cells in non-severe SARS-CoV-2 infection. TCRdb analysed the 5' RACE reads with MiXCR anew, one entry per CDR3 protein. The repertoire consists of over 70,000 distinct CDR3 sequences, with about 14% occurring once and the leading ten covering nearly 4%. Material: whole blood, obtained at baseline. Every receptor here comes from an adult who was a healthcare worker with PCR-confirmed SARS-CoV-2 infection or an uninfected control (not recorded which).

The V and J genes are TRBV28 and TRBJ2-6; D not certain. CDR1 MDHEN and CDR2 SYDVKM come from the germline V gene. The ends were cut back, 2 bases at V and 0 bases at J, with 8 bases in the middle. CDR3 length equals 16 residues. DNA for the CDR3: TGTGCCAGCAGTTTAGGCGTAAGCTCTGGGGCCAACGTCCTGACTTTC. Residues: CASSLGVSSGANVLTF. Looking up the rest from reference TRBV28 and TRBJ2-6 gives the full variable domain: DVKVTQSSRYLVKRTGEKVFLECVQDMDHENMFWYRQDPGLGLRLIYFSYDVKMKEKGDIPEGYSVSREKKERFSLILESASTNQTSMYLCASSLGVSSGANVLTFGAGSRLTVL.

The chain links TRBV7-8 to TRBJ2-2; D is uncertain. Trimming shortened V by 1 base and J by 6 bases, and 15 bases separated the two germline ends. Germline V gene data show CDR1 as SGHVS and CDR2 as FQNEAQ. The CDR3 covers 16 residues. CDR3 amino acids: CASSLVGGHPPGELFF. CDR3 nucleotides: TGTGCCAGCAGCTTAGTCGGTGGCCACCCACCCGGGGAGCTGTTTTTT.

Only a few counts were recorded for this clonotype. The chain combines TRBV10-1 with TRBJ2-7; D remains unclear. The CDR3 consists of 14 residues. The germline CDR1 and CDR2 sequences are WNHNN and SYGVQD (reference sequence). Trimming removed 3 bases at V and 7 bases at J, with 16 bases between. The CDR3 sequence is CASSESEEGSEQYF. The CDR3 DNA follows: TGCGCCAGCAGTGAATCCGAGGAAGGTAGTGAGCAGTACTTC.

This clonotype has ten or more counts. The chain combines TRBV29-1 with TRBJ1-2; D is unresolved. Germline V gene data show CDR1 as SQVTM and CDR2 as ANQGSEA. This CDR3 has 12 residues. With 7 bases removed from V and 5 bases from J, the gap between germline ends came to 14 bases. The CDR3 DNA sequence: TGCAGCGCCGAACGGGTAGGGTATGGCTACACCTTC. Translating gives CSAERVGYGYTF.

The chain is built from TRBV10-3 and TRBJ1-1; D unresolved. Trimming removed 11 bases from V and 4 bases from J, with 17 bases in between. From germline, CDR1 is ENHRY and CDR2 SYGVKD. This CDR3 comprises 13 residues. CDR3 nucleotide sequence: TGTGCCGCCTCCGATAAGCGCAGCACTGAAGCTTTCTTT. It encodes CAASDKRSTEAFF.

This chain connects TRBV20-1 to TRBJ2-7; 8 nucleotides line up with TRBD2. V lost 3 bases and J lost 1; bases outside the gene matches: 2. The CDR3 runs to 13 residues. Germline V gene lookup returns CDR1 DFQATT and CDR2 SNEGSKA (reference sequence). In DNA form, the CDR3 reads TGCAGTGCTAGGGGGACTAGTTCCTACGAGCAGTACTTC. Encoded protein: CSARGTSSYEQYF.

This clonotype was observed a handful of times. The V and J genes are TRBV28 and TRBJ2-7, with 13 bases matching TRBD2. This CDR3 has 14 amino acids. J was trimmed by 6 bases and V by 6 bases; bases with no gene match: 5. Germline assignment: CDR1 MDHEN and CDR2 SYDVKM. The CDR3 protein is CASRPGLAGFEQYF. The DNA for the CDR3 is TGTGCCAGCAGGCCGGGACTAGCGGGATTCGAGCAGTACTTC.

The chain uses TRBV2 and TRBJ2-7; TRBD2 might be the D (5 bases). Per the germline V gene, CDR1 is SNHLY and CDR2 is FYNNEI. The V end was cut by 6 bases, the J end by 6 bases, with 15 bases between. This CDR3 region has 13 residues. CDR3 in DNA: TGTGCCAGCAGATTCGAAAGGGCGGGCGAGCAGTACTTC. It specifies CASRFERAGEQYF. Combining the CDR3 with reference TRBV2 and TRBJ2-7 gives the whole variable domain EPEVTQTPSHQVTQMGQEVILRCVPISNHLYFYWYRQILGQKVEFLVSFYNNEISEKSEIFDDQFSVERPDGSNFTLKIRSTKLEDSAMYFCASRFERAGEQYFGPGTRLTVT.

This rearrangement joins TRBV5-1 to TRBJ2-5, with D possibly TRBD1 on 6 matching bases. V was shortened by 3 bases and J by 2 bases, with 11 bases between the two germline ends. Germline V lookup: CDR1 SGHRS, CDR2 YFSETQ. This CDR3 comprises 14 residues. CDR3 protein: CASSSGTLQETQYF. The CDR3 nucleotides read TGCGCCAGCAGCTCCGGGACACTTCAAGAGACCCAGTACTTC.

The chain couples TRBV27 to TRBJ2-2, with D possibly being TRBD2 (5 bases). This CDR3 spans 17 amino acids. Germline loops: CDR1 MNHEY, CDR2 SMNVEV (reference sequence). Trimming cost V 3 bases and J 1 base, with 15 bases left between them. CDR3 loop: CASSLERVIRNTGELFF. CDR3 bases: TGTGCCAGCAGTTTGGAGAGGGTCATACGGAACACCGGGGAGCTGTTTTTT.

The rearrangement joins TRBV7-9 to TRBJ2-7; 7 bases fit TRBD2. Per the germline V gene, CDR1 is SEHNR and CDR2 is FQNEAQ (reference sequence). The CDR3 totals 14 residues. V trimming: 4 bases; J trimming: 3 bases; junction bases outside the gene matches: 6. The CDR3 loop reads CASSSTGGNYEQYF. CDR3 coding DNA: TGTGCCAGCAGCTCAACCGGGGGGAACTACGAGCAGTACTTC.

In this sample, this clonotype turned up many times. The V call is TRBV27, the J call TRBJ2-7; 11 bases match TRBD2. This CDR3 comprises 15 residues. Germline V CDR1 and CDR2: MNHEY, SMNVEV (reference sequence). After removal of 2 bases from V and 4 bases from J, the junction contained 4 bases not matched to a gene. CDR3 protein: CASSLAGTSGYEQYF. The CDR3 DNA follows: TGTGCCAGCAGTTTAGCCGGGACTAGCGGTTACGAGCAGTACTTC.

The table lists this clonotype with many counts. The chain is built from TRBV20-1 and TRBJ2-1; TRBD2 is a possible D gene (5 bases). CDR1 is DFQATT and CDR2 is SNEGSKA in the germline V gene (reference sequence). The CDR3 has 13 amino acids. The CDR3, as DNA: TGCTCCGCGGGCAGCAGCTCCTACAATGAGCAGTTCTTC. This gives the protein CSAGSSSYNEQFF.

The rearrangement links TRBV3-1 to TRBJ1-6; D gene uncertain. Trimming stripped 1 base from V and 10 bases from J, with 5 bases between. The CDR3 runs to 12 residues. Looked up from germline, CDR1 is LGHDT and CDR2 is YNNKEL (reference sequence). CDR3 sequence reads: CASSQARSPLHF. In DNA, the CDR3 is TGTGCCAGCAGCCAAGCACGATCACCCCTCCACTTT.

This clonotype appeared a few times. The chain combines TRBV20-1 with TRBJ2-5; unclear D gene. CDR3 length: 13 residues. Germline assignment: CDR1 DFQATT and CDR2 SNEGSKA (reference sequence). Trimming pared 2 bases from V and 2 bases from J, leaving 9 bases between. The CDR3, as DNA: TGCAGTGCTAGAAACCACGGTCAAGAGACCCAGTACTTC. Protein: CSARNHGQETQYF.

The count of this clonotype is one. J is TRBJ1-3 and V is TRBV30; D unresolved. Germline-derived CDR1 and CDR2 are GTSNPN and SVGIG (reference sequence). This CDR3 spans 12 amino acids. V was cut by 0 bases and J by 4 bases, with 4 bases left in between. CDR3 in amino acids: CAWSVGGNTIYF. The CDR3 region has the DNA TGTGCCTGGAGTGTAGGGGGAAACACCATATATTTT.

This clonotype was seen a few times. The chain carries TRBV6-6 and TRBJ1-2, with D maybe TRBD1 (5 bases). This CDR3 is built from 14 residues. Trimming took 7 bases from V and 1 from J, leaving 13 bases between them. Germline CDR1 and CDR2: MNHNY and SVGAGI (reference sequence). CDR3 amino acids: CASTLDIFNYGYTF. The CDR3 DNA reads as TGTGCCAGCACCCTGGACATTTTTAACTATGGCTACACCTTC.

This clonotype occurred a few times. The genes are TRBV10-2 and TRBJ2-5; tentatively, D is TRBD1 or TRBD2 (5 bases each). The V gene lost 6 bases and the J gene lost 3 bases, with 8 bases spanning the gap. CDR1 WSHSY and CDR2 SAAADI come from the germline V gene. The length of the CDR3 is 12 residues. CDR3 loop: CASRMGEETQYF. CDR3 coding DNA: TGCGCCAGCAGGATGGGGGAAGAGACCCAGTACTTC.

V usage is TRBV2 and J usage is TRBJ1-6; D gene uncertain. Trimming left V 7 bases short and J 10 bases short, with 14 bases between. The CDR3 totals 13 residues. CDR1 is SNHLY and CDR2 is FYNNEI in the germline V gene. The CDR3 region has the DNA TGTGCCAGCATGGGCGCTTGGGGATCACCCCTCCACTTT. This translates into CASMGAWGSPLHF.

This clonotype showed up many times. This rearrangement joins TRBV7-9 to TRBJ2-3; D is unclear. Trimming stripped 4 bases from V and 2 bases from J, with 10 bases between. CDR3 length: 14 residues. CDR1 is SEHNR, CDR2 FQNEAQ, per germline (reference sequence). The CDR3 DNA follows: TGTGCCAGCAGCTCGGAACTCTTCACAGATACGCAGTATTTT. Translated: CASSSELFTDTQYF.

Ten or more counts support this clonotype. The rearrangement uses TRBV2 and TRBJ2-1, with TRBD1 matching over 9 bases. Germline CDR1 SNHLY, CDR2 FYNNEI. This CDR3 is built from 16 residues. V lost 7 bases and J lost 1; bases outside the gene matches: 8. CDR3 protein: CASTGQGLSSYNEQFF. The CDR3 DNA reads TGTGCCAGCACCGGACAGGGGTTATCGTCCTACAATGAGCAGTTCTTC.

As regards this clonotype: In this CDR3 the conserved last residue, phenylalanine or tryptophan, is missing, so a read error is likely. The DNA is left out, because the CDR3 cannot be placed on it with certainty; the CDR3 is given as TCRdb lists it. The J gene is TRBJ2-5, the V gene TRBV21-1; the table assigns TRBD2, which was not confirmed against the DNA. TRBV21-1 is assigned pseudogene status. The CDR3 sequence runs 11 residues, both termini included. CDR3 region: CASSKPAGPYV.

This clonotype came up a few times. The rearrangement links TRBV7-4 to TRBJ2-7; D ambiguous. V was pared by 1 base and J by 0 bases, with 10 bases between. The CDR3 sequence is 15 residues long. Per the germline V gene, CDR1 is SGHVT and CDR2 is SQSDAQ. CDR3 DNA sequence: TGTGCCAGCAGCTTAGGAAGCGCCAGCTCCTACGAGCAGTACTTC. Protein: CASSLGSASSYEQYF. The whole variable domain, filled in from reference TRBV7-4 and TRBJ2-7, reads GAGVSQSPRYKVAKRGRDVALRCDSISGHVTLYWYRQTLGQGSEVLTYSQSDAQRDKSGRPSGRFSAERPERSVSTLKIQRTEQGDSAVYLCASSLGSASSYEQYFGPGTRLTVT.